This T cell receptor beta chain was captured by sequencing in a study of long-term antiretroviral therapy in people with HIV (dated 2022 in TCRdb). Context from the whole study: The earliest samples were collected roughly a decade before the 2015 WHO recommendation for immediate ART, at a time when ART was usually postponed until CD4 counts fell. A retrospective serial study tested whether changes in peripheral blood TRB repertoire composition and diversity were associated with ART initiation and durable HIV suppression. From 25 to 30 adults with confirmed HIV infection, the cohort provided 150 to 200 cryopreserved PBMC samples, gathered serially across a mean of about six years (range 1-12). Eleven of the 30 participants with HIV were female. No cross-contamination during QIAcube processing was seen in test extractions of a monoclonal T-cell line run alongside 30 to 35 polyclonal samples. On the study overall, not on this receptor specifically: Because cell numbers in pre-ART samples were limited, unsorted PBMC were profiled instead of sorted CD4+ and CD8+ T cells. Starting ART was linked to a significant rise in TRB diversity, yet even with long-term ART the diversity remained significantly lower than in transplant donor controls. Inferences about post-ART repertoire changes are limited because no data were available on ART adherence, viral resistance or therapy changes. Expanded TRB clones identified before ART initiation dominated the repertoire across all time points, though the dominance fluctuated and decreased in many PLHIV after ART. The samples were dated from the mid-2000s to the late 2010s, and the ART regimens that were used may be less effective than current ART regimens. HIV repertoires had narrower CDR3 length ranges than controls, and the network structure suggested an antigen-experienced repertoire that shifted only slightly toward naive after ART. Since PBMC availability was limited, sequencing covered only the TCR beta chain, with no alpha chain pairing.

The immunoSEQ hsTCRB v3.0 assay was used at survey level resolution to sequence the TRB variable region. The target sequencing depth for TRB was about 40,000-55,000 T-cell genomes per sample. TRB libraries were pooled and sequenced on an Illumina MiSeq using a v3 150-cycle kit. Per the original workflow: Repertoire analysis ran in R within a reproducible Nextflow workflow covering QC, data transformation and analysis. LymphoSeq2, an R package for exploring AIRR-Seq data, was used to implement custom analyses. After excluding several samples that yielded fewer than 5000 total TRB sequences, approximately 180 HIV repertoires remained for analysis. Of the 188 retained HIV repertoires, approximately 60 were collected before and roughly 130 after ART initiation. Each repertoire was downsampled to 5000 TRB nucleotide sequences, and summary statistics were averaged across 100 downsampling iterations. Only TRB sequences with CDR3 regions of at least seven amino acids were retained for analysis. Diversity was measured with a Shannon entropy-derived clonality score and the Gini coefficient. In the repertoire networks, any two of the top 5000 CDR3 amino acid sequences were linked whenever the two sequences differed by an edit distance of one. For TRB CDR3 amino acid sequences, antigen specificity groups and MHC restriction were predicted with GLIPH2. To flag known CMV, EBV, HIV or tissue antigen associations, CDR3 amino acid sequences were matched against VDJdb and McPAS-TCR. Pre-ART, post-ART and control groups were compared with Wilcoxon signed-rank tests and Holm-Bonferroni correction. The table was pulled from immuneACCESS by TCRdb, which kept in-frame rearrangements only. Such tables lose some clones; where checked, under half of the loss comes from unresolved V genes, and the rest has no known cause. V and J calls and clone size come straight from that table; D and trimming were deduced from the DNA. The sample table shows some 24,000 clones, and around 90% are seen once. The ten largest clones add up to about 8.5% of the sample.

This clone came up once. Its antigen is unknown. The input lacks base qualities; no much larger clone sits a single base away. V ends up 6 bases short and J 4 bases short, with an unmatched junction base count of 32. The CDR3 numbers 22 residues from cysteine through phenylalanine. The retained sequence is limited to the CDR3, 66 bases, with the frame set at the first base. Based on the germline V gene (reference sequence), the CDR1 and CDR2 sequences are MNHEY and SMNVEV. Participants were included only if at least one PBMC sample before ART initiation and at least two post-ART samples were available. All participants with HIV were treated in the United States of America. Cryopreserved samples of about 0.95-10 million PBMC were thawed and washed before DNA extraction. At the time of the earliest PBMC sample, participants with HIV were aged between roughly 23 and 60 years. PBMC samples from each participant spanned 1-4 timepoints before ART initiation and 2-8 timepoints after ART initiation, with a median of 7 samples. For every participant, serial HIV viral load, CD4+ T-cell count, ART history and demographic data were obtained. Genomic DNA was extracted from unsorted PBMC with a Qiagen kit on a QIAcube, processed in batches of 12 samples.

The clonotype originates from a man in his forties or fifties with HIV. The chain is assembled from TRBV27 and TRBJ1-1; 7 central nucleotides agree with TRBD1. Sequencing was performed on unsorted PBMCs, taken 1.8 years before starting antiretroviral therapy. CDR3 loop: CASSLGPARGSRDSPRGTEAFF. In nucleotide form, the sequence is TGTGCCAGCAGCCTAGGCCCGGCTCGCGGAAGCCGGGACAGTCCTCGGGGCACTGAAGCTTTCTTT.